Listed here are 8 T cell receptor beta chains from one sample, sequenced in a study of cytomegalovirus exposure and HLA in healthy donors. The PCR had 60 Vbeta and 13 Jbeta primers. Sequencing used immunoSEQ multiplex PCR; TCRdb keeps in-frame clones, though not all of them. The data show about 82,000 clones, about nine tenths seen once. Sequenced input: PBMCs. These TCRs come from a man in his late teens or twenties in good health and CMV-seronegative.

The gene calls are TRBV9 and TRBJ2-7, with TRBD1 matching over 8 bases. Germline V gene lookup returns CDR1 SGDLS and CDR2 YYNGEE. The CDR3 spans 14 residues. V lost 0 bases to trimming and J lost 5 bases; unmatched junction nucleotides: 4. The CDR3 bases are TGTGCCAGCAGCGTAGATCAGGGGGCCAACGAGCAGTACTTC. Its protein is CASSVDQGANEQYF.

The chain combines TRBV7-2 with TRBJ1-4; 11 nucleotides align to TRBD1. The CDR3 has 15 amino acids. The J segment lost 6 bases and the V segment lost 5 bases, leaving 5 bases of the junction unmatched. The germline V gene encodes CDR1 SGHTA and CDR2 FQGNSA. CDR3 coding DNA: TGTGCCAGCAGCCCGGACAGGGGGCGCTATGAAAAACTGTTTTTT. Its protein product is CASSPDRGRYEKLFF.

CDR3 DNA sequence: TGTGCCAGCAGCCGCGGGGGTGTCGGGAATCAGCCCCAGCATTTT. Translating gives CASSRGGVGNQPQHF. The J gene is TRBJ1-5, the V gene TRBV11-2; a weak D match, TRBD1 (5 bases). CDR1 SGHAT and CDR2 FQNNGV come from the germline V gene. V was trimmed by 5 bases and J by 4 bases, leaving 15 bases between them. This CDR3 spans 15 amino acids.

The rearrangement links TRBV7-8 to TRBJ2-5; 9 bases match TRBD2. The J call may not be correct, given that the DNA end is closer to TRBJ2-7. The CDR3 is made up of 14 amino acids. Germline CDR1 SGHVS, CDR2 FQNEAQ. Here the CDR3 reads CASSFTTSGYEQYF. DNA for the CDR3: TGTGCCAGCAGCTTTACGACTAGCGGTTACGAGCAGTACTTC.

The genes are TRBV19 and TRBJ2-1; D may be TRBD2 (5 bases). The CDR3 contains 19 residues. In germline, CDR1 is LNHDA, CDR2 SQIVND (reference sequence). V was clipped by 1 base and J by 0 bases, with 19 bases between them. CDR3 amino acids: CASSIGPRGYMSSYNEQFF. The CDR3 nucleotides are TGTGCCAGTAGTATAGGACCCCGGGGATATATGAGCTCCTACAATGAGCAGTTCTTC.

The gene calls are TRBV30 and TRBJ1-6, with a tentative D call TRBD1 (5 bases). In germline, CDR1 is GTSNPN, CDR2 SVGIG (reference sequence). Trimming shortened V by 3 bases and J by 0 bases, and 18 bases separated the two germline ends. This CDR3 contains 18 residues. The CDR3 coding sequence is TGTGCCTGGAGGGGGGGAAGAGGGTCGAGCTCCTATAATTCACCCCTCCACTTT. Protein sequence: CAWRGGRGSSSYNSPLHF.

The chain uses TRBV9 and TRBJ1-1; TRBD1 matches 7 bases. The CDR3 has 14 residues. Germline V lookup: CDR1 SGDLS, CDR2 YYNGEE. Trimming removed 4 bases from V and 2 bases from J; junction bases left unmatched: 5. The CDR3: CASSLGTANTEAFF. The DNA for the CDR3 is TGTGCCAGCAGCCTAGGGACAGCTAACACTGAAGCTTTCTTT.

This chain connects TRBV19 to TRBJ2-1; 7 bases map to TRBD2. Germline lookup yields CDR1 LNHDA and CDR2 SQIVND (reference sequence). There are 15 residues in the CDR3. Unmatched junction bases numbered 4, after V lost 3 bases and J lost 2 bases. CDR3 in amino acids: CASSIDGRPYNEQFF. The DNA for the CDR3 is TGTGCCAGTAGTATCGACGGGAGGCCCTACAATGAGCAGTTCTTC.